The present entry profiles one T cell receptor beta chain with its context. Its antigen is as yet unknown. Then a second PCR, running about 6 to 11 cycles, was carried out with a sample-barcoded 5' primer and a J-beta primer mix. Every cDNA molecule bore a tag from a template-switch adaptor containing 12 random nucleotides. Each CDR3 protein is one row after TCRdb ran MiXCR on the 5' RACE reads. The table records 550,000 to 650,000 distinct CDR3 sequences, about 28% of them present only once. V was clipped by 4 bases and J by 3 bases, with 17 bases between them. CDR3 length equals 16 residues. The germline V gene encodes CDR1 LGHNA and CDR2 YSLEER. The data derive from a study of blood T cells in healthy people across ages. Notes on the study in general: Estimates drawn from one million T cells were deemed to understate diversity. Per million T cells, TCR beta diversity dropped about linearly as age rose.

The sample also formed part of further work on T cells of mothers and their children. As that study records: A slight, non-significant increase in overlap was found for related mother-child pairs relative to unrelated pairs.

J is TRBJ2-3 and V is TRBV4-3; D is tentatively TRBD1 or TRBD2 (5 bases each). This TCR was recovered from a boy aged 2 to 10 in good health. Sequencing was carried out using blood. The CDR3 region is CASSLYWGRGTDTQYF. The CDR3 DNA is TGCGCCAGCAGCCTTTACTGGGGGAGAGGGACAGATACGCAGTATTTT.